One sample yielded the 23 T cell receptor beta chains listed below, sequenced in a study of OX40 agonist ivuxolimab in advanced cancers. Here immunoSEQ multiplex PCR was the method, and the copy in TCRdb shows in-frame clones only, minus some. The repertoire holds 70,000 to 80,000 clones, with 75% to 95% as singletons. Sequencing used CD4+ or CD8+ T cells sorted from blood, obtained in a trial of the OX40 agonist ivuxolimab. The source of these receptors is an adult with an advanced solid tumor such as melanoma, head and neck, liver or kidney cancer.

This clone was seen only once. The CDR3 DNA is TGTGCCAGCAGCGTAGCGGGGGACATTCAGTACTTC. It specifies CASSVAGDIQYF. V and J are TRBV9 and TRBJ2-4; perhaps TRBD2 as D (6 bases). Looked up from germline, CDR1 is SGDLS and CDR2 is YYNGEE. The CDR3 is 12 residues long. Trimming stripped 0 bases from V and 8 bases from J, with 6 bases between.

The chain combines TRBV19 with TRBJ2-1; 7 bases match TRBD1. Unmatched junction bases numbered 8, after V lost 5 bases and J lost 7 bases. There are 14 residues in the CDR3. The germline gives CDR1 LNHDA, CDR2 SQIVND (reference sequence). The CDR3 here is CASSFFGTVNEQFF. CDR3 nucleotide sequence: TGTGCCAGTAGTTTCTTCGGGACAGTGAATGAGCAGTTCTTC.

This clone showed up just once. The rearrangement joins TRBV5-8 to TRBJ2-6; perhaps TRBD1 as D (6 bases). The CDR3 extends over 19 amino acids. Germline V gene lookup returns CDR1 SGHTS and CDR2 YDEGEE. Trimming took 2 bases from V and 0 from J, leaving 18 bases between them. CDR3 in DNA: TGTGCCAGCAGCTTTTCCCCGTGGACAGAACACTCTGGGGCCAACGTCCTGACTTTC. Translating it yields CASSFSPWTEHSGANVLTF.

The chain links TRBV29-1 to TRBJ1-2; D remains unclear. The V end was cut by 0 bases, the J end by 5 bases, with 10 bases between. The CDR3 contains 13 residues. CDR1 and CDR2 from the germline V gene are SQVTM and ANQGSEA. The CDR3 sequence is CSVEDRLVYGYTF. The CDR3 nucleotides are TGCAGCGTTGAAGATCGATTAGTTTATGGCTACACCTTC.

The chain combines TRBV28 with TRBJ1-5, with unresolved D. Germline values: CDR1 MDHEN, CDR2 SYDVKM. This CDR3 spans 15 amino acids. Trimming pared 5 bases from V and 7 bases from J, leaving 18 bases between. The chain's CDR3 is CASSLRSPLVQPQHF. The CDR3 region has the DNA TGTGCCAGCAGTCTCAGGAGCCCGTTGGTACAGCCCCAGCATTTT.

The J gene is TRBJ2-5, the V gene TRBV15; 7 nucleotides align to TRBD2. V lost 4 bases, J lost 0 bases, and 2 bases stayed unmatched. The CDR3 length is 14 residues. The germline V gene encodes CDR1 LNHNV and CDR2 YYDKDF (reference sequence). The CDR3 loop is CATSNGRYQETQYF. DNA for the CDR3: TGTGCCACCAGCAACGGGAGGTACCAAGAGACCCAGTACTTC.

The V gene is TRBV5-6, the J gene TRBJ2-3; TRBD2 aligns across 11 bases. Germline CDR1 reads SGHDT; CDR2 reads YYEEEE. CDR3 length: 15 residues. Trimming took 4 bases from V and 4 from J; bases not matched to a gene: 5. CDR3 nucleotide sequence: TGTGCCAGCAGCACAGGACTAGCGGGTTCAGATACGCAGTATTTT. It specifies CASSTGLAGSDTQYF. Supplemented by reference TRBV5-6 and TRBJ2-3, the full variable domain reads DAGVTQSPTHLIKTRGQQVTLRCSPKSGHDTVSWYQQALGQGPQFIFQYYEEEERQRGNFPDRFSGHQFPNYSSELNVNALLLGDSALYLCASSTGLAGSDTQYFGPGTRLTVL.

This chain uses TRBV18 with TRBJ2-2, with D possibly being TRBD1 (6 bases). V was trimmed by 6 bases and J by 3 bases, leaving 14 bases between them. This CDR3 has 15 residues. The germline CDR1 and CDR2 sequences are KGHSH and LQKENI. The DNA of the CDR3 is TGTGCCAGCTCGCGAGAGTGGGGGCACACCGGGGAGCTGTTTTTT. This sequence encodes CASSREWGHTGELFF.

V and J are TRBV5-6 and TRBJ1-6, with D unresolved. V was cut by 4 bases and J by 0 bases, with 8 bases left in between. The CDR3 runs 15 residues. Germline values: CDR1 SGHDT, CDR2 YYEEEE. CDR3 nucleotides: TGTGCCAGCAGCACAGCAAGCTCCTATAATTCACCCCTCCACTTT. Translation gives CASSTASSYNSPLHF.

This clone showed up just once. This chain joins TRBV7-9 and TRBJ1-5; the D is unclear. Trimming removed 1 base at V and 7 bases at J, with 8 bases between. From germline, CDR1 is SEHNR and CDR2 FQNEAQ (reference sequence). The CDR3 length is 13 residues. CDR3 sequence reads: CASSLEYSQPQHF. The CDR3 DNA sequence: TGTGCCAGCAGCTTAGAATACAGCCAGCCCCAGCATTTT.

DNA of the CDR3: TGCAGCGTTGAATCTGCGACAGCCTACGAGCAGTACTTC. It encodes CSVESATAYEQYF. The chain has TRBV29-1 and TRBJ2-7; D perhaps matches TRBD1 (5 bases). Trimming removed 2 bases at V and 2 bases at J, with 10 bases between. CDR1 and CDR2 from the germline V gene are SQVTM and ANQGSEA. There are 13 residues in the CDR3.

The rearrangement uses TRBV19 and TRBJ1-1; the D gene is possibly TRBD1 (6 bases). Germline CDR1 LNHDA, CDR2 SQIVND (reference sequence). The CDR3 loop spans 14 amino acids. V was clipped by 5 bases and J by 3 bases, with 13 bases between them. The CDR3 loop is CASSPGGQYTEAFF. The CDR3 DNA sequence: TGTGCCAGTAGTCCAGGTGGACAGTACACTGAAGCTTTCTTT.

The V and J genes are TRBV7-9 and TRBJ2-2; TRBD1 matches 8 bases. Per the germline V gene, CDR1 is SEHNR and CDR2 is FQNEAQ (reference sequence). CDR3 length: 16 amino acids. After removal of 4 bases from V and 2 bases from J, the junction contained 6 bases not matched to a gene. The CDR3 sequence is CASSSWTGPNTGELFF. In DNA, the CDR3 is TGTGCCAGCAGCTCTTGGACAGGGCCTAACACCGGGGAGCTGTTTTTT.

The chain employs TRBV29-1 and TRBJ1-4, with D tentatively TRBD1 (6 bases). The V and J ends lost 1 base and 10 bases respectively, with 10 bases between them. In germline, CDR1 is SQVTM, CDR2 ANQGSEA. The CDR3 is made up of 12 amino acids. CDR3 DNA: TGCAGCGTTGAAGTTGAGGGGGGAAAACTGTTTTTT. This gives the protein CSVEVEGGKLFF.

The rearrangement uses TRBV15 and TRBJ2-7, with D possibly being TRBD1 (6 bases). Trimming pared 11 bases from V and 3 bases from J, leaving 17 bases between. Germline lookup yields CDR1 LNHNV and CDR2 YYDKDF (reference sequence). The CDR3 is 13 residues long. This chain's CDR3 is CASQRDIYYEQYF. In nucleotides, the CDR3 is TGTGCCTCTCAAAGGGACATCTACTACGAGCAGTACTTC.

This chain connects TRBV5-4 to TRBJ1-1; D may be TRBD1 (6 bases). The germline V gene encodes CDR1 SGHNT and CDR2 YYREEE (reference sequence). V was clipped by 0 bases and J by 3 bases, with 6 bases between them. The CDR3 totals 13 residues. The CDR3 reads CASSLAGDTEAFF. The CDR3 nucleotides are TGTGCCAGCAGCTTGGCAGGGGACACTGAAGCTTTCTTT.

This clone was seen just once. V is TRBV2 and J is TRBJ2-1, with no clear D. Germline lookup yields CDR1 SNHLY and CDR2 FYNNEI. The V and J ends lost 4 bases and 6 bases respectively, with 7 bases between them. The CDR3 totals 12 residues. DNA of the CDR3: TGTGCCAGCAGTGCGAGTAGCAATGAGCAGTTCTTC. This gives the protein CASSASSNEQFF.

The chain joins TRBV4-2 to TRBJ2-1; TRBD2 matches 7 bases. After removal of 1 base from V and 9 bases from J, the junction contained 0 bases not matched to a gene. CDR3 length: 12 amino acids. Looked up from germline, CDR1 is LGHNA and CDR2 is YNFKEQ. CDR3 DNA: TGTGCCAGCAGCCAAGCGGGGGGTGAGCAGTTCTTC. It encodes CASSQAGGEQFF.

The V call is TRBV4-3, the J call TRBJ1-1; 7 bases map to TRBD1. The germline gives CDR1 LGHNA, CDR2 YSLEER. V gave up 0 bases and J gave up 4 bases; unmatched junction bases: 5. This CDR3 spans 15 amino acids. CDR3 nucleotides: TGCGCCAGCAGCCAAGATACAGGGGAAGCCACTGAAGCTTTCTTT. Encoded protein: CASSQDTGEATEAFF.

This sequence joins TRBV30 and TRBJ1-2, with D maybe TRBD1 (6 bases). The CDR3 is made up of 13 amino acids. The ends were cut back, 2 bases at V and 2 bases at J, with 9 bases in the middle. CDR1 GTSNPN and CDR2 SVGIG come from the germline V gene (reference sequence). The CDR3 region is CAWSQGTNYGYTF. CDR3 coding DNA: TGTGCCTGGAGTCAGGGGACGAACTATGGCTACACCTTC.

In its sample, this clone was seen once. The V and J genes are TRBV27 and TRBJ1-1; D perhaps matches TRBD1 (6 bases). Germline V lookup: CDR1 MNHEY, CDR2 SMNVEV (reference sequence). V was pared by 6 bases and J by 7 bases, with 18 bases between. The CDR3 is 14 residues long. CDR3 residues: CASRLEGGSFEAFF. The DNA of the CDR3 is TGTGCCAGCAGGCTAGAGGGGGGGAGTTTTGAAGCTTTCTTT.

This rearrangement joins TRBV7-9 to TRBJ2-2, with 9 bases matching TRBD1. Germline CDR1 reads SEHNR; CDR2 reads FQNEAQ (reference sequence). The V segment lost 5 bases and the J segment 6 bases; nucleotides outside the gene matches: 7. This CDR3 has 15 residues. The CDR3 region is CASSPADRGAGELFF. The DNA for the CDR3 is TGTGCCAGCAGCCCAGCGGACAGGGGTGCCGGGGAGCTGTTTTTT.

The chain has TRBV11-2 and TRBJ2-2, with no clear D. The CDR3 consists of 11 residues. Trimming shortened V by 8 bases and J by 9 bases, and 10 bases separated the two germline ends. Germline assignment: CDR1 SGHAT and CDR2 FQNNGV. CDR3 bases: TGTGCCAGCCACTTGGGGAGGGAGCTGTTTTTT. Its translation: CASHLGRELFF.